The present T cell receptor (beta chain) was sequenced within a study of technical replicates of blood from a few donors. CDR1 SGHKS and CDR2 YYEKEE come from the germline V gene (reference sequence). V was shortened by 4 bases and J by 0 bases, with 12 bases between the two germline ends. The CDR3 spans 15 residues. Clones were sequenced by immunoSEQ multiplex PCR, and TCRdb holds only the in-frame ones, with some missing. The data hold 75,000 to 100,000 clones, with approximately 96% observed a single time. The source of this sequence is a human donor in good health. The V call is TRBV5-5, the J call TRBJ2-3, with D perhaps matching TRBD2 (5 bases). Source material: T cells isolated from PBMCs. CDR3 sequence: CASSLGGGSTDTQYF. The CDR3 DNA sequence: TGTGCCAGCAGCCTAGGCGGCGGGAGCACAGATACGCAGTATTTT.